A single sample gave rise to the 5 T cell receptor beta chains below, sequenced in a study of T cells in Graves' hyperthyroidism and ophthalmopathy (dated by TCRdb to about 2019). The library was produced with multiplex PCR. The data were produced on an Illumina HiSeq 2000. The TCR beta CDR3 regions were amplified from RNA transcripts. The TCR CDR3 was subjected to a first round of RT-PCR using the HTBI primer set and the Qiagen OneStep RT-PCR kit. TCRdb trimmed public reads at Q25 via fastp, called clones via MiXCR and kept in-frame beta chains. When rows share a CDR3 protein, they turn into one entry using the most common DNA and genes. This sample comprises fewer than 350,000 distinct CDR3 sequences, approximately 18% of them detected only once. About 14% of the sample comes from the top ten. Sequencing input: blood. The receptors shown here come from a woman between 40 and 55 years old with Graves' ophthalmopathy.

This clonotype was recorded many times. The chain carries TRBV30 and TRBJ1-1, with D perhaps TRBD1 (6 bases). CDR3 length equals 15 residues. Trimming removed 2 bases from V and 1 base from J, with 14 bases in between. CDR1 is GTSNPN, CDR2 SVGIG, per germline (reference sequence). The CDR3 region is CAWSPLGASNTEAFF. CDR3 sequence (DNA): TGTGCCTGGAGTCCACTGGGGGCTTCGAACACTGAAGCTTTCTTT.

This clonotype appeared many times. A read error is possible here, since a much larger clone lies one base away. This chain connects TRBV27 to TRBJ2-5, with 7 bases aligning to TRBD1. V lost 1 base and J lost 4; bases outside the gene matches: 3. The CDR3 spans 14 residues. Germline loops: CDR1 MNHEY, CDR2 SMNVEV (reference sequence). CDR3: CASSLLGQRETQYF. In DNA, the CDR3 is TGTGCCAGCAGTTTATTGGGACAGAGAGAGACCCAGTACTTC.

At least ten counts were recorded for this clonotype. The gene calls are TRBV12-3 or TRBV12-4 and TRBJ1-5, with a tentative D call TRBD1 (6 bases). Trimming stripped 3 bases from V and 0 bases from J, with 12 bases between. This CDR3 is 16 amino acids long. The CDR3 region has the DNA TGTGCCAGCAGTTTTGGGACACAATATAGCAATCAGCCCCAGCATTTT. Translating gives CASSFGTQYSNQPQHF.

This clonotype showed up many times. This chain uses TRBV28 with TRBJ1-6, with a tentative D call TRBD1 (6 bases). V lost 3 bases, J lost 4 bases, and 10 bases lay in between. Germline V gives CDR1 MDHEN, CDR2 SYDVKM. The CDR3 has 15 amino acids. The chain's CDR3 is CASSFPGAYNSPLHF. The CDR3 DNA follows: TGTGCCAGCAGTTTCCCAGGGGCGTATAATTCACCCCTCCACTTT.

This clonotype was seen many times. This sequence joins TRBV15 and TRBJ1-2; the D is unclear. Trimming cost V 3 bases and J 2 bases, with 16 bases left between them. The CDR3 runs to 16 residues. Germline values: CDR1 LNHNV, CDR2 YYDKDF (reference sequence). CDR3 nucleotides: TGTGCCACCAGCAGTGAGCGACCTCTGACGAACTATGGCTACACCTTC. Its translation is CATSSERPLTNYGYTF.